The T cell receptor beta chain described here comes from a study of spatial heterogeneity in lung cancer. Regarding time point: sample taken at primary tumor resection. Whole RNA was taken from tumor, nontumor lung or frozen PBMC; it was then sequenced unsorted. TCRdb processed the 5' RACE reads anew with MiXCR; each CDR3 protein has one entry. The sample carries under 11,000 distinct CDR3 sequences, roughly 3.5% recorded once. Many counts were recorded for this clonotype. The library was prepared for alpha chains; this beta chain is a stray read, so its frequency means little. The CDR3 sequence is 15 residues long. The V gene's germline CDR1 is SEHNR and CDR2 FQNEAQ (reference sequence). V trimming: 4 bases; J trimming: 5 bases; junction bases outside the gene matches: 5.

The chain carries TRBV7-9 and TRBJ2-7; 13 bases agree with TRBD2. Material: PBMCs, obtained at surgery. This clonotype was obtained from a female donor with early-stage non-small cell lung cancer. The CDR3 region has the DNA TGTGCCAGCAGCTCCCCCGGGACTAGCGGGAACGAGCAGTACTTC. Its translation is CASSSPGTSGNEQYF.